This T cell receptor beta chain was sequenced during a study of cytomegalovirus exposure and HLA in healthy donors (dated by TCRdb to about 2017). Background for the entire study: According to a later analysis, one platform produced both the 120 validation repertoires and the 666 repertoires of the first cohort. The study aimed to test whether signatures of past pathogen exposure could be identified by cataloging public T cell receptors. In addition to the first cohort of around 670 subjects, a separate validation cohort of 120 different subjects was used. To predict cytomegalovirus infection status, the study brought together high-throughput TCR immunosequencing, statistical association of individual TCRs with disease status, and machine learning.

With regard to this clone: Its binding antigen is unknown. No much larger clonotype is one base removed from it; base qualities were not supplied.

The library was produced with the immunoSEQ multiplex PCR assay. In the original analysis: A statistical classification framework was built for diagnosing cytomegalovirus status from the catalog of TCR beta chain sequences. TCRdb carries this immuneACCESS record with in-frame sequences only. Its versions omit some clonotypes, under half of them owing to an unresolved V gene in the studies checked, with the rest unexplained. V, J and clone size were drawn from that table, and D and trimming were deduced from the DNA. Present in this sample are 150,000 to 200,000 clones, approximately 84% of which were seen just once. The top ten hold 2.5% to 3% of the sample. The donors were included in the validation cohort of 130 or so subjects, a group kept apart from the roughly 700-subject first cohort. Beyond this particular receptor, the publication reports: Across donors, most TCR sequences were observed very rarely, whereas some public TCRs were present in many individuals. In both the original and validation cohorts, the classifier was reported to diagnose cytomegalovirus status with high specificity and sensitivity. The study gave a list of 150 to 200 TCR beta chains associated with cytomegalovirus. The validation cohort had no HLA typing available for a later analysis, so co-occurrence within that cohort was assessed over all 120 or so repertoires. Of the cluster scores, around 95% were above 0 in a later analysis, which found that TCRs clustered in the first cohort also tended to co-occur in the 120 validation repertoires. The authors suggested that the approach could potentially be generalized to other disease states and immunological phenotypes. In vitro tests confirmed that a few of the cytomegalovirus-associated TCR beta chains recognize cytomegalovirus antigens.

The clonotype comes from a woman aged 18-29 years in good health and CMV-seropositive. Material: PBMCs.

The nucleotides read TGTGCCAGCAGTTACCGGCGACAGGCCCTATACAATGAGCAGTTCTTC. It encodes CASSYRRQALYNEQFF. The chain joins TRBV6-5 to TRBJ2-1; a tentative D call is TRBD1 (6 bases match). Taken from the germline V gene, the CDR1 and CDR2 loops are MNHEY and SVGAGI. Its CDR3 holds 16 amino acids, cysteine through phenylalanine. Of the read, only the CDR3 DNA is kept; its 48 bases are in frame from base 1. The junction shows trimming of 2 bases on V and 4 bases on J, plus 15 bases between the germline ends.